These T cell receptor beta chains were read from a single sample in a study of beta chain features in type 1 diabetes. Using immunoSEQ multiplex PCR, the repertoire was profiled, and TCRdb retains in-frame clones only, with some absent. Among hundreds of thousands of clones listed, around 12% were seen once. The material sequenced was naive CD4+ T cells from blood. The source is a man aged 18 to 30 in good health. Both conserved end residues are part of each CDR3. Fields, in order: clone size, J gene, D gene, V gene, CDR3 protein, CDR3 DNA. A D gene is named only where the DNA matches it firmly. Clone size is given for some rows only: seen once, a few or many times, or a class if the clone is expanded.

>-|TRBJ2-3|TRBD1|TRBV4-3
CASSQERDSSTDTQYF
TGCGCCAGCAGCCAAGAGAGGGACAGTAGCACAGATACGCAGTATTTT
>few|TRBJ1-5|-|TRBV6-1
CASSERVNQPQHF
TGTGCCAGCAGTGAAAGAGTGAATCAGCCCCAGCATTTT
>few|TRBJ2-7|TRBD1|TRBV5-1
CASSATTGGYEQYF
TGCGCCAGCAGCGCCACGACAGGGGGCTACGAGCAGTACTTC
>few|TRBJ1-1|-|TRBV7-2
CASSLTSNTEAFF
TGTGCCAGCAGCCTGACATCGAACACTGAAGCTTTCTTT
>-|TRBJ2-5|TRBD1|TRBV7-2
CASSTQGYKETQYF
TGTGCCAGCAGCACACAGGGGTATAAGGAGACCCAGTACTTC
>-|TRBJ2-7|-|TRBV6-5
CASTPDTYEQYF
TGTGCCAGCACCCCTGACACCTACGAGCAGTACTTC
>-|TRBJ2-7|TRBD1|TRBV19
CASRPGQQVYEQYF
TGTGCCAGCCGCCCGGGACAGCAAGTATACGAGCAGTACTTC
>few|TRBJ2-2|TRBD2|TRBV10-3
CAISESGTSGDTGELFF
TGTGCCATCAGTGAGTCCGGGACTAGCGGAGACACCGGGGAGCTGTTTTTT
>once|TRBJ1-2|-|TRBV9
CASSVSVAGVGYTF
TGTGCCAGCAGCGTATCGGTGGCAGGGGTTGGCTACACCTTC
>few|TRBJ2-7|TRBD2|TRBV6-5
CASSPYSGGTYEQYF
TGTGCCAGCAGTCCCTATAGCGGGGGGACCTACGAGCAGTACTTC
>few|TRBJ1-1|-|TRBV30
CAWAGQTNTEAFF
TGTGCCTGGGCTGGACAGACGAACACTGAAGCTTTCTTT
>-|TRBJ1-3|TRBD1|TRBV7-2
CASSLRGLQAGNTIYF
TGTGCCAGCAGCTTAAGGGGGCTCCAGGCCGGAAACACCATATATTTT
>-|TRBJ1-1|TRBD1|TRBV6-5
CASSLGQENTEAFF
TGTGCCAGCAGTTTGGGACAGGAGAACACTGAAGCTTTCTTT
>-|TRBJ2-7|TRBD1|TRBV28
CASSLWGQGTYEQYF
TGTGCCAGCAGTTTGTGGGGACAGGGCACCTACGAGCAGTACTTC
>-|TRBJ2-5|-|TRBV21-1
CASGDRGQETQYF
TGTGCCAGCGGCGACAGGGGGCAAGAGACCCAGTACTTC
>few|TRBJ1-5|-|TRBV30
CAWSAGNSNQPQHF
TGTGCCTGGAGTGCAGGGAATAGCAATCAGCCCCAGCATTTT
>few|TRBJ2-2|TRBD1|TRBV2
CASSGQGAGTGELFF
TGTGCCAGCAGTGGACAGGGGGCTGGCACCGGGGAGCTGTTTTTT
>few|TRBJ2-2|-|TRBV11-2
CASSLDRNTGELFF
TGTGCCAGCAGCTTGGACAGAAACACCGGGGAGCTGTTTTTT
>-|TRBJ2-5|-|TRBV18
CASSPTHLETQYF
TGTGCCAGCTCACCGACACATTTGGAGACCCAGTACTTC
>-|TRBJ2-7|TRBD1|TRBV28
CATGDSTYEQYF
TGTGCCACCGGGGACAGCACCTACGAGCAGTACTTC
>-|TRBJ1-4|TRBD1|TRBV2
CASSSTGGYEKLFF
TGTGCCAGCAGTTCGACAGGGGGCTATGAAAAACTGTTTTTT
>few|TRBJ1-2|-|TRBV9
CASSRQSDYGYTF
TGTGCCAGCAGCCGACAGTCTGACTATGGCTACACCTTC
>-|TRBJ2-7|-|TRBV19
CASSSGAYEQYF
TGTGCCAGTAGTTCCGGAGCCTACGAGCAGTACTTC
>-|TRBJ2-2|-|TRBV5-1
CASSLARYKFAGELFF
TGCGCCAGCAGCTTGGCCCGGTATAAATTTGCCGGGGAGCTGTTTTTT
>-|TRBJ2-1|TRBD2|TRBV29-1
CSVDSGRKSEQFF
TGCAGCGTAGATAGCGGGAGGAAAAGTGAGCAGTTCTTC
>-|TRBJ1-1|-|TRBV6-1
CASNPGQVTEAFF
TGTGCCAGCAACCCAGGGCAGGTGACTGAAGCTTTCTTT
>-|TRBJ2-1|-|TRBV18
CASSPRPRSYNEQFF
TGTGCCAGCTCACCACGGCCACGATCCTACAATGAGCAGTTCTTC